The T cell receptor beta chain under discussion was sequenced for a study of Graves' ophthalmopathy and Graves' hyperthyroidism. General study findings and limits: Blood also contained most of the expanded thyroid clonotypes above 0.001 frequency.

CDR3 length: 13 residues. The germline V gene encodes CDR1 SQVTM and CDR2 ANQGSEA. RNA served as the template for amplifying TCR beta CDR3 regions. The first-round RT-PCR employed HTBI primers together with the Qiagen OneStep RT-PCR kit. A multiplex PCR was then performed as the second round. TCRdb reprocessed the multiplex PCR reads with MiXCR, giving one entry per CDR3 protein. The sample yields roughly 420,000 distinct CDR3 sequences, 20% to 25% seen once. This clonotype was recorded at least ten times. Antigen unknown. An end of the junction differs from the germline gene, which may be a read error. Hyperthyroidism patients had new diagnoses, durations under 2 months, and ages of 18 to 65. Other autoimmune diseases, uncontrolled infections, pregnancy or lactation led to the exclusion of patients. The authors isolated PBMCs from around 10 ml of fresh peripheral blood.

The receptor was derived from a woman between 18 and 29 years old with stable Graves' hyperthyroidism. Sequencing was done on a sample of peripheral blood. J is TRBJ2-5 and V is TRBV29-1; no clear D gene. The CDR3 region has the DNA TGCAGCGTTGAAATCTTGCCTGGCCGATCCTGGGACTTC. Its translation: CSVEILPGRSWDF.